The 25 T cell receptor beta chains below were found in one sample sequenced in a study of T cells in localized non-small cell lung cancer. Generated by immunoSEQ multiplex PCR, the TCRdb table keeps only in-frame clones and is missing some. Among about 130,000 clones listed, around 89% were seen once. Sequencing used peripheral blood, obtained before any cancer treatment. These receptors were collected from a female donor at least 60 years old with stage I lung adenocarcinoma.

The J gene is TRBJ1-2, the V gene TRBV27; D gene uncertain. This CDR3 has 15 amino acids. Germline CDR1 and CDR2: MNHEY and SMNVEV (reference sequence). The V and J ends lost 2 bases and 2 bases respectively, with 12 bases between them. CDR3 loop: CASSLGGVTNYGYTF. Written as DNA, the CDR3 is TGTGCCAGCAGTTTAGGTGGGGTGACCAACTATGGCTACACCTTC.

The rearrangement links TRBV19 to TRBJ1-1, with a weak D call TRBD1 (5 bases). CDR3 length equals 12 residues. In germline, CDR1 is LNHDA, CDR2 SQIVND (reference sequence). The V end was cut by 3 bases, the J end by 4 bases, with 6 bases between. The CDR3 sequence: CASSMTVTEAFF. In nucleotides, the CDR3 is TGTGCCAGTAGTATGACAGTCACTGAAGCTTTCTTT. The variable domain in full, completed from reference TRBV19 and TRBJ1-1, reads DGGITQSPKYLFRKEGQNVTLSCEQNLNHDAMYWYRQDPGQGLRLIYYSQIVNDFQKGDIAEGYSVSREKKESFPLTVTSAQKNPTAFYLCASSMTVTEAFFGQGTRLTVV.

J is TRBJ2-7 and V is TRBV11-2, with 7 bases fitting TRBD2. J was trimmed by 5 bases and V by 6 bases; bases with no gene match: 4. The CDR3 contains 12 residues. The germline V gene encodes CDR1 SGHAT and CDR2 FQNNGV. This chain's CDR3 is CASSQTSHEQYF. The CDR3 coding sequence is TGTGCCAGCAGTCAGACTAGCCACGAGCAGTACTTC.

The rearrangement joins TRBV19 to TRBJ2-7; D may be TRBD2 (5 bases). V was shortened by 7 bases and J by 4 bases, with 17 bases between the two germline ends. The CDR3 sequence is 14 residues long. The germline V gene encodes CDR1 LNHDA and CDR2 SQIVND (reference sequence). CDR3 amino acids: CASNRGLADYEQYF. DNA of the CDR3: TGTGCCAGTAACCGAGGGCTAGCTGATTACGAGCAGTACTTC.

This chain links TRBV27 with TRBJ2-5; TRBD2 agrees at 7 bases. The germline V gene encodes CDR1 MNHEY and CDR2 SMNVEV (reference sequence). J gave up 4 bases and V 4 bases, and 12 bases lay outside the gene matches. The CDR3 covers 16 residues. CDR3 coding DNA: TGTGCCAGCAGTTCCCTGGGACGGGGGGAGGGAGAGACCCAGTACTTC. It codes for CASSSLGRGEGETQYF.

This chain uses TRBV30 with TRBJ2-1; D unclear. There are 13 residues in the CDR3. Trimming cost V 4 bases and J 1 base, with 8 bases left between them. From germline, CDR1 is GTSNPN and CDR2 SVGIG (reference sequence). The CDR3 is CAWKWGSYNEQFF. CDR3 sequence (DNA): TGTGCCTGGAAATGGGGTTCCTACAATGAGCAGTTCTTC.

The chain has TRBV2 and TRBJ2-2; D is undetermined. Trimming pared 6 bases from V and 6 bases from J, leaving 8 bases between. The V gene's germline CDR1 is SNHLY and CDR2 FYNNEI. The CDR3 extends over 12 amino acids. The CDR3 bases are TGTGCCAGCAGGGCCGGGCCCGGGGAGCTGTTTTTT. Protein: CASRAGPGELFF.

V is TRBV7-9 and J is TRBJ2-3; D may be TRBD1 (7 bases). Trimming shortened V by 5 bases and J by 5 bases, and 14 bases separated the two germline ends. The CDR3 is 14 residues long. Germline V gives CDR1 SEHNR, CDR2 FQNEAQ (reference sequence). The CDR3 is CASSPEGAGDTQYF. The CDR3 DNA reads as TGTGCCAGCAGCCCGGAGGGGGCTGGAGATACGCAGTATTTT.

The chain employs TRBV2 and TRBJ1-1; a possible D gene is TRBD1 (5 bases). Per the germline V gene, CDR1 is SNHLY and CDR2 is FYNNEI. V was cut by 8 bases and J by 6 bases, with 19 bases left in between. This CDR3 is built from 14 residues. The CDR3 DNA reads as TGTGCCAGCGGTTCAACCCTGGGACGGTCTGAAGCTTTCTTT. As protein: CASGSTLGRSEAFF.

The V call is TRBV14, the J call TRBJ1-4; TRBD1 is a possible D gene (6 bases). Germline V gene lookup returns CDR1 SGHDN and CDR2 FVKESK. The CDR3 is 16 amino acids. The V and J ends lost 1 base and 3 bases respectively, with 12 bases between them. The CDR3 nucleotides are TGTGCCAGCAGCCAAGCTCCGGGACAAGCTAATGAAAAACTGTTTTTT. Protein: CASSQAPGQANEKLFF.

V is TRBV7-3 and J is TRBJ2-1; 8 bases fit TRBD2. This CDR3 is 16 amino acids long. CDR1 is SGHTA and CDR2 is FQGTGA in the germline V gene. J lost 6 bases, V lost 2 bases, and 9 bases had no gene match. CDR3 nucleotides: TGTGCCAGCAGCTTAGGGGGGACTAGTACATCCAATGAGCAGTTCTTC. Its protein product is CASSLGGTSTSNEQFF.

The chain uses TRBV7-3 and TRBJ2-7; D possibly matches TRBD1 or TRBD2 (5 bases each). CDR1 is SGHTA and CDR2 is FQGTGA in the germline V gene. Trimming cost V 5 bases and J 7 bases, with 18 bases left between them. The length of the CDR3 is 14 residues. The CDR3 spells CASSRRDALREQYF. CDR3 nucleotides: TGTGCCAGCAGCCGCCGGGACGCCTTACGGGAGCAGTACTTC.

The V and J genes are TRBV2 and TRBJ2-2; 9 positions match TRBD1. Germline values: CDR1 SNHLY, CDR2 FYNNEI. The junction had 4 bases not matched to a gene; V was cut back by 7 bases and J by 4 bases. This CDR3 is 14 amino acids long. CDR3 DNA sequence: TGTGCCAGCACCAGGGACAGGGCCACCGGGGAGCTGTTTTTT. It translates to CASTRDRATGELFF.

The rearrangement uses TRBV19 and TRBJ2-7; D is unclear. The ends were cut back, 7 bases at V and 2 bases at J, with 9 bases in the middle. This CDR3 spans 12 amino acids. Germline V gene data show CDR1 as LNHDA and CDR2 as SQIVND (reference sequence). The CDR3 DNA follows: TGTGCCAGTACATCTCCTACCTACGAGCAGTACTTC. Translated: CASTSPTYEQYF.

CDR3 region: CASSPGSHYEQYF. The CDR3 nucleotides are TGTGCCAGCTCACCAGGCAGCCACTACGAGCAGTACTTC. V and J are TRBV18 and TRBJ2-7; unclear D gene. V shed 2 bases and J shed 3 bases, with 8 bases lying between them. The CDR3 runs 13 residues. Germline CDR1 is KGHSH and CDR2 is LQKENI.

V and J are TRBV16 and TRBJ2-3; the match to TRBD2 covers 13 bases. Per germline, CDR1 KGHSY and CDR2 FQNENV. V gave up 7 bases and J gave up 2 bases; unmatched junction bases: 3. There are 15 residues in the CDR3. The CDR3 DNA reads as TGTGCCAGCAAAGGGACTAGCGGGGACACAGATACGCAGTATTTT. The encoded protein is CASKGTSGDTDTQYF.

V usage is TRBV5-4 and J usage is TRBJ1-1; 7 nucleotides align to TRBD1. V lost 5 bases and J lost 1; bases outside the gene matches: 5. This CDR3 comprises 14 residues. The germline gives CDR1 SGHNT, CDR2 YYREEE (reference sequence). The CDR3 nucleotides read TGTGCCAGCAGACGGGACAGACAGAACACTGAAGCTTTCTTT. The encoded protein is CASRRDRQNTEAFF.

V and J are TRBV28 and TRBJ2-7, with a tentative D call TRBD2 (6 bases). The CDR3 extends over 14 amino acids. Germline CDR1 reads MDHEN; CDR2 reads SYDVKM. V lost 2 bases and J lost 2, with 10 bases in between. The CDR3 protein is CASSLGTPPYEQYF. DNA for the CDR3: TGTGCCAGCAGTTTAGGGACTCCGCCCTACGAGCAGTACTTC.

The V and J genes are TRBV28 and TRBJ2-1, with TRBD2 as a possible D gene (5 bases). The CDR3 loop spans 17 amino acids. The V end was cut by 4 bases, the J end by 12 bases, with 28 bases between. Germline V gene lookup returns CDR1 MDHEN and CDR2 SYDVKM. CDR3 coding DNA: TGTGCCAGCAGTTCCCTCTCCGGAGGAGCAATGATCGAGGGGCAGTTCTTC. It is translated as CASSSLSGGAMIEGQFF.

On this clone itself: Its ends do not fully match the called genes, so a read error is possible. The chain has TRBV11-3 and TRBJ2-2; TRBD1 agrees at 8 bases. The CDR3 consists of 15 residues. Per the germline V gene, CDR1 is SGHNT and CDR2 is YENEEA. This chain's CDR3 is CASSTRQGNPGELFF. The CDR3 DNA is TGTGCCAGCAGCACAAGACAGGGGAACCCCGGGGAGCTGTTTTTT.

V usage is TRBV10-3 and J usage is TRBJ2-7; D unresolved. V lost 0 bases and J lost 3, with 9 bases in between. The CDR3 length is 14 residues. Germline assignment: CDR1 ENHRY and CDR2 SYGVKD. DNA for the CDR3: TGTGCCATCAGTGAGTCGAACAGAGACTACGAGCAGTACTTC. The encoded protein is CAISESNRDYEQYF.

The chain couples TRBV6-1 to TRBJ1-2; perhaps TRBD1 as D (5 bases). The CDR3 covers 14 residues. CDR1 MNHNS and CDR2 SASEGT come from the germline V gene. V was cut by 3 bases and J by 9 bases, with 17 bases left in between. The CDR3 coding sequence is TGTGCCAGCAGTGAGCTTAGTTGGGGGTTTAGCTACACCTTC. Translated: CASSELSWGFSYTF.

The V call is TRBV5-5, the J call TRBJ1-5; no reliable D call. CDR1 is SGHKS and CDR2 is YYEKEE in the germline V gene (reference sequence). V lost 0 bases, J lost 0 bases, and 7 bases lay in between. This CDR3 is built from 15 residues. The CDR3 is CASSLAGNSNQPQHF. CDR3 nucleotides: TGTGCCAGCAGCTTGGCCGGGAATAGCAATCAGCCCCAGCATTTT.

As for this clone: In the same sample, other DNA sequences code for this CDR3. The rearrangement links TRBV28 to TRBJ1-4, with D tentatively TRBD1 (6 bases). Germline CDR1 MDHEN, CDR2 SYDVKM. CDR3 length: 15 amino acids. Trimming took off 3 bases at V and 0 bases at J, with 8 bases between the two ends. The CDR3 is CASSFRQATNEKLFF. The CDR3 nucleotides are TGTGCCAGCAGTTTCCGACAGGCAACTAATGAAAAACTGTTTTTT.

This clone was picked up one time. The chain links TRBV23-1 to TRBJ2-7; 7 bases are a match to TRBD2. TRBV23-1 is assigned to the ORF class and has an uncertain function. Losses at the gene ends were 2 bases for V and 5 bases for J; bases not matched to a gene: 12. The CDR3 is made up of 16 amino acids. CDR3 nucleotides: TGCGCCAGCAGTCAACCCGTAGGGGCGGGAGTCCACGAGCAGTACTTC. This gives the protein CASSQPVGAGVHEQYF.